The clone carrying this T cell receptor beta chain has more than one count but fewer than ten. The sample belongs to a study of blood T cells in healthy people across ages. Through a sample-barcoded 5' primer and a J-beta primer mix, a second PCR was run for roughly 6 to 11 cycles. TCRdb reprocessed the 5' RACE reads with MiXCR, giving one entry per CDR3 protein. The sample has fewer than 1.5 million distinct CDR3 sequences, 35% to 45% seen once. The CDR3 contains 15 residues. Trimming cost V 3 bases and J 0 bases, with 11 bases left between them. Per-sample PBMC isolation yielded at least 6.5 million cells.

This chain uses TRBV12-3 or TRBV12-4 with TRBJ1-2, with D perhaps TRBD1 (5 bases). This sequence was found in a woman under 30 in good health. The sequenced material came from blood. Here the CDR3 reads CASSLTVTSNYGYTF. In nucleotides, the CDR3 is TGTGCCAGCAGTTTGACAGTCACCTCTAACTATGGCTACACCTTC.